What follows describes a single T cell receptor (beta chain). This clone was picked up a small number of times. Its specific antigen is unknown. No per-base quality is available; no much larger clone lies one base away. This sample is drawn from a study of OX40 agonist ivuxolimab in advanced cancers. Study-level background: Ivuxolimab was an agonistic, fully human IgG2 monoclonal antibody directed against OX40 (CD134), a costimulatory receptor. Intravenous ivuxolimab was administered to patients every 2 weeks at six dose levels: 0.01, 0.1, 0.3, 1.5, 3 and 10 mg/kg. Among the 52 dose-escalation patients, approximately 20 had hepatocellular carcinoma, 15 or so melanoma, 9 renal cell carcinoma and 9 head and neck cancer. In the dose-escalation cohort, 82.7% of patients were male, and the mean age was about 55 years, with a range of 23 to 79. Patients were allowed to have had prior anti-PD-1, anti-PD-L1 or anti-CTLA-4 therapy, and roughly two fifths of the dose-escalation patients had been treated with checkpoint inhibitors. Three dose-escalation patients achieved partial responses, one with hepatocellular carcinoma and two with cutaneous melanoma. The purpose of peripheral TCRbeta sequencing was to test whether ivuxolimab changed TCR sequence diversity and led to clonal T-cell expansion. The paper covers the monotherapy dose-escalation part of the phase I ivuxolimab trial, which included N ≈ 50 patients. What the work shows at the level of the full study, not this receptor alone: The antigen specificity of the clonally expanded peripheral T cells was not determined. Partial responders in the 0.1-3.0 mg/kg groups had among the lowest normalized peripheral clonal expansion, especially among CD8+ T cells. At doses of 0.1 to 3.0 mg/kg, clonal expansion of both CD4+ and CD8+ T cells in blood was seen between baseline and week 6. Low levels of normalized T-cell clonal expansion were also seen in some patients who did not respond. After ivuxolimab, more expanded clones were found on average in CD8+ T cells than in CD4+ T cells.

Patients with a history of autoimmune disease or receiving systemic immunosuppression were excluded from the trial. In every dose cohort, peripheral blood was drawn for TCR sequencing at baseline, cycle 4 day 1, and cycle 7 day 1. Samples came from an open-label, multicenter, first-in-human phase I dose-escalation trial of ivuxolimab. Adults with locally advanced or metastatic melanoma, renal cell carcinoma, hepatocellular carcinoma or head and neck squamous cell carcinoma were enrolled in the trial. CD4+ and CD8+ T cells were sorted separately from peripheral blood before TCR sequencing. To sequence the TCRbeta CDR3 region, genomic DNA was isolated from the sorted cells. TCRbeta CDR3 regions were sequenced using the immunoSEQ Assay. TCRdb holds this immuneACCESS table with in-frame rearrangements only. Some clones are missing; in checked studies, unresolved V genes explain under half, and the rest has no known cause. The sample contains tens of thousands of clones, roughly 91% of them found a single time. The ten biggest clones cover about 2.3% of the sample.

The starting material was CD4+ or CD8+ T cells sorted from blood, obtained in a trial of the OX40 agonist ivuxolimab. The sequence derives from an adult with an advanced solid tumor such as melanoma, head and neck, liver or kidney cancer.

CDR3 loop: CASSLTSRTEAFF. The bases are TGTGCCAGCAGTTTGACGAGTCGAACTGAAGCTTTCTTT. The sequence links TRBV28 to TRBJ1-1; the D gene identity is not certain. CDR3 length: 13 amino acids, cysteine to phenylalanine. The CDR3 DNA has 39 bases and is translated from base 1. As encoded in the germline V gene, CDR1 is MDHEN while CDR2 is SYDVKM. Cut back by 3 bases and 5 bases, the V and J ends lie 10 bases apart.